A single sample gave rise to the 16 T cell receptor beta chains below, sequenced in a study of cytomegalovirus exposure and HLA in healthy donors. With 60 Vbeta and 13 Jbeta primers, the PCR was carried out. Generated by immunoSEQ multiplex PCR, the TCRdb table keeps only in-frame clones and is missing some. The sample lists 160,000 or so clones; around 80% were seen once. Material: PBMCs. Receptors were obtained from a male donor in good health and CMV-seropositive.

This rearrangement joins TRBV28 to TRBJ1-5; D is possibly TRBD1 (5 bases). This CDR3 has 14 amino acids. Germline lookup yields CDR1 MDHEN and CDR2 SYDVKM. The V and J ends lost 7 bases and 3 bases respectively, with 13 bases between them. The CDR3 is CASTPTGNNQPQHF. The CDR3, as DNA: TGTGCCAGCACCCCAACAGGTAACAATCAGCCCCAGCATTTT.

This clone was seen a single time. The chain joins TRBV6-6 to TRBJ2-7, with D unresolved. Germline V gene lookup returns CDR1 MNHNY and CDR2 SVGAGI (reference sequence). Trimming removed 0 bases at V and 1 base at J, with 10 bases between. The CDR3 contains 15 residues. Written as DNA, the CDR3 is TGTGCCAGCAGTTACTCGACACCATCATCCTACGAGCAGTACTTC. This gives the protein CASSYSTPSSYEQYF.

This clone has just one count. The CDR3 sequence: CASSIGQGLGAFF. The DNA for the CDR3 is TGTGCCAGTAGTATAGGACAGGGTTTAGGAGCTTTCTTT. The genes are TRBV19 and TRBJ1-1; 7 bases map to TRBD1. CDR1 is LNHDA, CDR2 SQIVND, per germline (reference sequence). V was pared by 1 base and J by 10 bases, with 6 bases of the junction left unmatched. The CDR3 loop spans 13 amino acids.

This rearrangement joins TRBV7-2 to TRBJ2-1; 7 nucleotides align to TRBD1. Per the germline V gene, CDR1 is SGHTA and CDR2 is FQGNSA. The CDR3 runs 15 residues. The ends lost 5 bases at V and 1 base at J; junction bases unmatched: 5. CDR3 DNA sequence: TGTGCCAGCAGCCGGAGACAGGGATCCTACAATGAGCAGTTCTTC. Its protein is CASSRRQGSYNEQFF. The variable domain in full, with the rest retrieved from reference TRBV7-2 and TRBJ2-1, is GAGVSQSPSNKVTEKGKDVELRCDPISGHTALYWYRQSLGQGLEFLIYFQGNSAPDKSGLPSDRFSAERTGGSVSTLTIQRTQQEDSAVYLCASSRRQGSYNEQFFGPGTRLTVL.

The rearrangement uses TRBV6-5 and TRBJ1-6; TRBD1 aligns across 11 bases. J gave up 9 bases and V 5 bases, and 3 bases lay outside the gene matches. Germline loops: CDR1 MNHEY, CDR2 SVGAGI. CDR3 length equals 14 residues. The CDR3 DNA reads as TGTGCCAGCAGTAGCGGGACAGGGGGTTCACCCCTCCACTTT. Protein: CASSSGTGGSPLHF.

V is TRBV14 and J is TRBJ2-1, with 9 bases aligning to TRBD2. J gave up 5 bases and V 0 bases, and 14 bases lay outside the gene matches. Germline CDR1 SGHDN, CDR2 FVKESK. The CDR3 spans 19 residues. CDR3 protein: CASSQDPRLSGSLHNEQFF. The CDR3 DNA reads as TGTGCCAGCAGCCAAGATCCCCGGCTTAGCGGGAGTCTGCACAATGAGCAGTTCTTC.

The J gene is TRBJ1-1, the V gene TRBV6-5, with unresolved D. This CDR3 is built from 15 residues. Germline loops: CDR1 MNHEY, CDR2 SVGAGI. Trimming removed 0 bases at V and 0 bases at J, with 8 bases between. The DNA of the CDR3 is TGTGCCAGCAGTTACTCGAGAGTATTGAACACTGAAGCTTTCTTT. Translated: CASSYSRVLNTEAFF.

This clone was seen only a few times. CDR3 sequence: CASTQNSGSHLQYF. CDR3 nucleotide sequence: TGTGCCAGCACCCAAAATAGCGGGTCCCACCTCCAGTACTTC. The genes are TRBV6-6 and TRBJ2-7; 7 bases are shared with TRBD2. Trimming took 7 bases from V and 10 from J; bases not matched to a gene: 16. Germline loops: CDR1 MNHNY, CDR2 SVGAGI (reference sequence). The CDR3 contains 14 residues.

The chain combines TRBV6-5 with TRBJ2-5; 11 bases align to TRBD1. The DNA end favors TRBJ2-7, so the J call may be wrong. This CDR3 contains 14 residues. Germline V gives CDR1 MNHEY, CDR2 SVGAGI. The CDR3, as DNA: TGTGCCAGCTCGGACAGGGGGCGGTACTACGAGCAGTACTTC. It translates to CASSDRGRYYEQYF.

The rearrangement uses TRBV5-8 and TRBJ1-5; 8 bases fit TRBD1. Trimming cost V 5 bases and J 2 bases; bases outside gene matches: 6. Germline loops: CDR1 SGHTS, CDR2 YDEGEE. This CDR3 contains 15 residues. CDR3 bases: TGTGCCAGCAGATTTACAGGGGGACGCAATCAGCCCCAGCATTTT. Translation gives CASRFTGGRNQPQHF.

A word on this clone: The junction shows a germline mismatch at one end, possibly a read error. CDR3 in amino acids: CASSLQSWTEPFF. CDR3 in DNA: TGTGCCAGCAGCTTACAGTCCTGGACTGAGCCGTTCTTC. The V and J genes are TRBV7-8 and TRBJ2-1; possible D gene TRBD2, 5 bases. The germline gives CDR1 SGHVS, CDR2 FQNEAQ. This CDR3 spans 13 amino acids.

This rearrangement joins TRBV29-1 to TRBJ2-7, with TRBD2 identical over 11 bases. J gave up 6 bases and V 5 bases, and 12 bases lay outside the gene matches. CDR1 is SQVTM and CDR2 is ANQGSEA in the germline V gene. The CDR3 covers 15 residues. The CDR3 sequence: CSVTTGTSGSREQYF. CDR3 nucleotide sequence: TGCAGCGTTACGACCGGGACTAGCGGTTCGCGCGAGCAGTACTTC.

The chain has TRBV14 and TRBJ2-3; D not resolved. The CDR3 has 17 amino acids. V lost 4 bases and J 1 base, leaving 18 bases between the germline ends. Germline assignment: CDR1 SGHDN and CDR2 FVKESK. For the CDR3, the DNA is TGTGCCAGCAGCCGCGAATCCCGAGACTTGCGCACAGATACGCAGTATTTT. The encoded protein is CASSRESRDLRTDTQYF.

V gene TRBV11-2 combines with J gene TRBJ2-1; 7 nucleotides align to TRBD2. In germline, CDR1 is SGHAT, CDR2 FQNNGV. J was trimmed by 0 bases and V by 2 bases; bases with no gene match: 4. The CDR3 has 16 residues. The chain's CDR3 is CASSLRAGVSYNEQFF. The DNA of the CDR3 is TGTGCCAGCAGCTTACGGGCGGGAGTCTCCTACAATGAGCAGTTCTTC.

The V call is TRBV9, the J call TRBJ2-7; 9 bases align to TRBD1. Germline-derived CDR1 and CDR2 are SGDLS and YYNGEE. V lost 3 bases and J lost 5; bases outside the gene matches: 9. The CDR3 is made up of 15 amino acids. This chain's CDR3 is CASSGQPGQGHEQYF. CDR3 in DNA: TGTGCCAGCAGCGGACAACCGGGACAGGGTCACGAGCAGTACTTC.

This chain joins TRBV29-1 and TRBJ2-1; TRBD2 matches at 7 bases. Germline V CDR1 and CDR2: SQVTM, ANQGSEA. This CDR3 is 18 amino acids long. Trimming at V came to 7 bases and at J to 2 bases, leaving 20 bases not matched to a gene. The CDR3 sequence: CSGGGLGGSRATYNEQFF. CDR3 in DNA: TGCAGCGGGGGGGGGTTAGGAGGGTCCCGGGCTACCTACAATGAGCAGTTCTTC.